The T cell receptor beta chain under discussion was sequenced for a study of shared clonotypes between healthy human individuals. Trimming cost V 6 bases and J 6 bases, with 13 bases left between them. The V gene's germline CDR1 is MGHDK and CDR2 SYGVNS. CDR3 length: 13 residues. Findings and caveats of the study: Exclusively blood specimens were collected; tissue repertoires likely differ.

With respect to this clone: Its antigen remains unknown.

The table came from immunoSEQ multiplex PCR; TCRdb's copy has only in-frame clones and leaves some out. The data show roughly 2 million clones, 95% seen once. The TCR comes from a man aged 18-30 years in good health. Sequenced sample: naive CD4+ T cells sorted from blood. Subset noted: CD45RA+ positively selected. The genes are TRBV25-1 and TRBJ2-3, with D perhaps TRBD2 (5 bases). This chain's CDR3 is CASRRAGVDTQYF. The DNA for the CDR3 is TGTGCCAGCAGGAGGGCGGGTGTCGATACGCAGTATTTT.